Listed below are T cell receptor beta chains from one sample, sequenced in a study of OX40 agonist ivuxolimab in advanced cancers. Using immunoSEQ multiplex PCR, the repertoire was profiled, and TCRdb retains in-frame clones only, with some absent. The sample yields some 77,000 clones, approximately 92% seen once. The sample consisted of CD4+ or CD8+ T cells sorted from blood, taken in a trial of the OX40 agonist ivuxolimab. The source is an adult with an advanced solid tumor such as melanoma, head and neck, liver or kidney cancer. Both conserved end residues are part of each CDR3. Fields, in order: clone size, D gene, V gene, J gene, CDR3 DNA, CDR3 protein. A D gene is named only where the DNA matches it firmly. Rows give clone size only sometimes, using once, few, many, or a class for an expanded clone.

abundance: -
d_gene: -
v_gene: TRBV27
j_gene: TRBJ2-7
CDR3nt: TGTGCCAGTCATCCCTTATTGGGCACGGGGGAGCAGTACTTC
CDR3aa: CASHPLLGTGEQYF

abundance: -
d_gene: TRBD1
v_gene: TRBV10-3
j_gene: TRBJ2-7
CDR3nt: TGTGCCATCAGGGACCCCGGGACAGTACACTACGAGCAGTACTTC
CDR3aa: CAIRDPGTVHYEQYF

abundance: few
d_gene: -
v_gene: TRBV11-2
j_gene: TRBJ1-6
CDR3nt: TGTGCCAGCAGCCCAGTGGATTCACCCCTCCACTTT
CDR3aa: CASSPVDSPLHF

abundance: -
d_gene: -
v_gene: TRBV7-8
j_gene: TRBJ2-7
CDR3nt: TGTGCCAGCAGCTTTTTCCTCGGTTTAGGGGGCGAGCAGTACTTC
CDR3aa: CASSFFLGLGGEQYF

abundance: -
d_gene: -
v_gene: TRBV6-4
j_gene: TRBJ1-1
CDR3nt: TGTGCCAGCAGTGAGTACAGGGACACTGAAGCTTTCTTT
CDR3aa: CASSEYRDTEAFF

abundance: -
d_gene: -
v_gene: TRBV23-1
j_gene: TRBJ2-7
CDR3nt: TGCGCCAGCAGTCAACCCGGGACACGTTCTTCCTACGAGCAGTACTTC
CDR3aa: CASSQPGTRSSYEQYF

abundance: -
d_gene: -
v_gene: TRBV10-3
j_gene: TRBJ1-2
CDR3nt: TGTGCCACTTCCGGGGCGACAGGACAGTCCGCTTATGGCTACACCTTC
CDR3aa: CATSGATGQSAYGYTF

abundance: -
d_gene: -
v_gene: TRBV27
j_gene: TRBJ1-2
CDR3nt: TGTGCCAGCAGTTTCCTGGGAGGGCAGGGCTACACCTTC
CDR3aa: CASSFLGGQGYTF

abundance: once
d_gene: -
v_gene: TRBV2
j_gene: TRBJ1-4
CDR3nt: TGTGCCAGCAGTGACCCCATAAGGGAGGAAAAACTGTTTTTT
CDR3aa: CASSDPIREEKLFF

abundance: -
d_gene: -
v_gene: TRBV7-9
j_gene: TRBJ2-7
CDR3nt: TGTGCCAGCAGCTTTCCGGGGGGCTCCGAATACGAGCAGTACTTC
CDR3aa: CASSFPGGSEYEQYF

abundance: -
d_gene: -
v_gene: TRBV4-1
j_gene: TRBJ2-3
CDR3nt: TGCGCCAGCAGCCTCCCCCTTGGGGGGCGCCCAGATACGCAGTATTTT
CDR3aa: CASSLPLGGRPDTQYF

abundance: -
d_gene: TRBD2
v_gene: TRBV9
j_gene: TRBJ2-7
CDR3nt: TGTGCCAGCAGCTCCGGGCGGGCGGGGGGTTACGAGCAGTACTTC
CDR3aa: CASSSGRAGGYEQYF

abundance: -
d_gene: -
v_gene: TRBV7-8
j_gene: TRBJ1-1
CDR3nt: TGTGCCAGCAGCCTCATGTATGGGATGAACACTGAAGCTTTCTTT
CDR3aa: CASSLMYGMNTEAFF

abundance: -
d_gene: -
v_gene: TRBV6-5
j_gene: TRBJ1-5
CDR3nt: TGTGCCAGCAGTTACTCCTCAGGAGCGAATCAGCCCCAGCATTTT
CDR3aa: CASSYSSGANQPQHF

abundance: -
d_gene: -
v_gene: TRBV13
j_gene: TRBJ2-7
CDR3nt: TGTGCCAGCAGCTTAGCCCTCGGCTTGGGGGAGCAGTACTTC
CDR3aa: CASSLALGLGEQYF

abundance: once
d_gene: -
v_gene: TRBV9
j_gene: TRBJ2-1
CDR3nt: TGTGCCAGCAGCCCCGGAGGGCAGGGGAATGAGCAGTTCTTC
CDR3aa: CASSPGGQGNEQFF

abundance: -
d_gene: -
v_gene: TRBV18
j_gene: TRBJ2-7
CDR3nt: TGTGCCAGCTCACCAGGAGGGGGAACCTACGAGCAGTACTTC
CDR3aa: CASSPGGGTYEQYF

abundance: -
d_gene: -
v_gene: TRBV11-2
j_gene: TRBJ2-1
CDR3nt: TGTGCCAGCAGCTTAGTACGGGGAGACAATGAGCAGTTCTTC
CDR3aa: CASSLVRGDNEQFF

abundance: -
d_gene: -
v_gene: TRBV11-3
j_gene: TRBJ2-7
CDR3nt: TGTGCCAGCAGCTTAGCCAGCGCCTACGAGCAGTACTTC
CDR3aa: CASSLASAYEQYF

abundance: -
d_gene: -
v_gene: TRBV5-6
j_gene: TRBJ1-2
CDR3nt: TGTGCCAGCAGCTTGGGATCTCCGGGGAACTATGGCTACACCTTC
CDR3aa: CASSLGSPGNYGYTF

abundance: -
d_gene: TRBD2
v_gene: TRBV6-4
j_gene: TRBJ2-4
CDR3nt: TGTGCCAGCAGTGACTCGGGAGGGGAGAACATTCAGTACTTC
CDR3aa: CASSDSGGENIQYF

abundance: -
d_gene: -
v_gene: TRBV11-3
j_gene: TRBJ2-7
CDR3nt: TGTGCCAGCAGCTTAGGGGTGGCAGGGAGGCACGAGCAGTACTTC
CDR3aa: CASSLGVAGRHEQYF

abundance: -
d_gene: -
v_gene: TRBV13
j_gene: TRBJ2-5
CDR3nt: TGTGCCAGCAGCTTCGGCGGGGGCCGCCAAGAGACCCAGTACTTC
CDR3aa: CASSFGGGRQETQYF

abundance: once
d_gene: -
v_gene: TRBV6-1
j_gene: TRBJ1-1
CDR3nt: TGTGCCAGCAGCTTTCCAGGGACTGAAGCTTTCTTT
CDR3aa: CASSFPGTEAFF